Shown below are 22 T cell receptor beta chains from a single sample sequenced in a study of cytomegalovirus exposure and HLA in healthy donors. The PCR employed 60 Vbeta primers together with 13 Jbeta primers. Only in-frame clones appear in the TCRdb table, and some are missing; sequencing was by immunoSEQ multiplex PCR. The sample includes around 100,000 clones, roughly 69% of them seen just once. The material sequenced was PBMCs. These receptors were collected from a woman younger than 45 in good health and CMV-seronegative.

The rearrangement links TRBV19 to TRBJ1-1; D not certain. CDR3 length: 14 residues. The germline V gene encodes CDR1 LNHDA and CDR2 SQIVND (reference sequence). V was pared by 3 bases and J by 3 bases, with 11 bases between. The CDR3 nucleotides are TGTGCCAGTAGTATCTTGCCAGCGGACACTGAAGCTTTCTTT. Residues: CASSILPADTEAFF.

The chain joins TRBV19 to TRBJ2-3; TRBD2 matches 11 bases. Germline V gene lookup returns CDR1 LNHDA and CDR2 SQIVND (reference sequence). With 9 bases clipped from V and 2 bases from J, the junction kept 7 bases outside the gene matches. The CDR3 loop spans 15 amino acids. As DNA, the CDR3 is TGTGCCAGCGGGACTAGCGGTTTGTTCACAGATACGCAGTATTTT. Its translation: CASGTSGLFTDTQYF.

The J gene is TRBJ1-4, the V gene TRBV15, with D maybe TRBD1 (6 bases). Germline CDR1 is LNHNV and CDR2 is YYDKDF (reference sequence). V was trimmed by 4 bases and J by 4 bases, leaving 10 bases between them. This CDR3 comprises 14 residues. CDR3 bases: TGTGCCACCAGCATGACAGGTCTTAATGAAAAACTGTTTTTT. It translates to CATSMTGLNEKLFF.

The chain uses TRBV5-6 and TRBJ2-3; 9 bases fit TRBD1. V gave up 0 bases and J gave up 3 bases; unmatched junction bases: 8. CDR1 SGHDT and CDR2 YYEEEE come from the germline V gene. The CDR3 extends over 17 amino acids. The CDR3 nucleotides are TGTGCCAGCAGCTTGGGAAACCGGGACAGGGCGACAGATACGCAGTATTTT. Its protein product is CASSLGNRDRATDTQYF.

The chain employs TRBV5-4 and TRBJ1-1, with 8 positions matching TRBD1. The junction had 8 bases not matched to a gene; V was cut back by 7 bases and J by 3 bases. This CDR3 is built from 14 residues. Germline lookup yields CDR1 SGHNT and CDR2 YYREEE (reference sequence). Written as DNA, the CDR3 is TGTGCCAGCGGCCAGGGGGCCGGGGACACTGAAGCTTTCTTT. This sequence encodes CASGQGAGDTEAFF.

This clone came up a few times. This rearrangement joins TRBV13 to TRBJ1-1; no reliable D call. V was pared by 1 base and J by 4 bases, with 16 bases between. There are 16 residues in the CDR3. Per germline, CDR1 PRHDT and CDR2 FYEKMQ (reference sequence). The CDR3 here is CASSLDGRRGFTEAFF. The DNA for the CDR3 is TGTGCCAGCAGCTTAGATGGGAGGAGAGGGTTCACTGAAGCTTTCTTT.

V usage is TRBV10-1 and J usage is TRBJ2-3, with 10 bases lining up with TRBD2. The CDR3 has 14 amino acids. Germline trimming cut 8 bases from V and 4 bases from J; bases unmatched to any gene: 6. CDR1 is WNHNN and CDR2 is SYGVQD in the germline V gene (reference sequence). CDR3: CASWASGSPDTQYF. DNA of the CDR3: TGCGCCAGCTGGGCTAGCGGGAGCCCAGATACGCAGTATTTT.

This clone was seen a few times. This rearrangement joins TRBV7-6 to TRBJ2-5; 11 nucleotides agree with TRBD1. With the DNA end fitting TRBJ2-7 better, the J assignment may be wrong. The germline V gene encodes CDR1 SGHVS and CDR2 FNYEAQ. The CDR3 is made up of 14 amino acids. The CDR3 sequence is CASSIGQGAGEQYF. The CDR3 DNA is TGTGCCAGCAGCATCGGACAGGGGGCGGGCGAGCAGTACTTC.

This clone was counted only a few times. V and J are TRBV4-1 and TRBJ1-1, with TRBD1 matching over 9 bases. This CDR3 contains 15 residues. The V gene's germline CDR1 is MGHRA and CDR2 YSYEKL. Germline trimming cut 3 bases from V and 0 bases from J; bases unmatched to any gene: 2. CDR3: CASSHTGGVNTEAFF. DNA of the CDR3: TGCGCCAGCAGCCACACAGGGGGCGTGAACACTGAAGCTTTCTTT.

The chain is built from TRBV28 and TRBJ2-7; 14 bases match TRBD2. The J segment lost 5 bases and the V segment lost 2 bases, leaving 2 bases of the junction unmatched. Germline V gives CDR1 MDHEN, CDR2 SYDVKM. The CDR3 consists of 15 residues. CDR3 sequence reads: CASSLLGLAGDEQYF. For the CDR3, the DNA is TGTGCCAGCAGTTTACTGGGACTAGCGGGAGACGAGCAGTACTTC.

J is TRBJ2-3 and V is TRBV6-1; 14 bases line up with TRBD2. The germline V gene encodes CDR1 MNHNS and CDR2 SASEGT. There are 22 residues in the CDR3. After removal of 0 bases from V and 0 bases from J, the junction contained 14 bases not matched to a gene. The CDR3 DNA is TGTGCCAGCAGTGAAGCGTTAGGGGGACTAGCGGGAGTATTAACTAGCACAGATACGCAGTATTTT. It codes for CASSEALGGLAGVLTSTDTQYF.

The V call is TRBV5-6, the J call TRBJ1-2; D is undetermined. The germline CDR1 and CDR2 sequences are SGHDT and YYEEEE. The germline V and J ends were trimmed by 1 base and 2 bases, with 9 bases remaining between them. The CDR3 is 14 residues long. This CDR3 is CASSLWEGNYGYTF. The DNA for the CDR3 is TGTGCCAGCAGCTTGTGGGAGGGAAACTATGGCTACACCTTC.

The rearrangement joins TRBV5-1 to TRBJ2-5; weak D call: TRBD2 (5 bases). CDR3 size: 15 residues. The V end lost 0 bases, the J end lost 1 base, and 10 bases lay between the germline ends. Germline V gene data show CDR1 as SGHRS and CDR2 as YFSETQ. CDR3 bases: TGCGCCAGCAGCTTGGGGGGAGCGCGCCAAGAGACCCAGTACTTC. This gives the protein CASSLGGARQETQYF.

The genes are TRBV6-5 and TRBJ2-2, with D possibly matching TRBD2 (5 bases). This CDR3 comprises 15 residues. The V end lost 2 bases, the J end lost 1 base, and 8 bases lay between the germline ends. The V gene's germline CDR1 is MNHEY and CDR2 SVGAGI. CDR3: CASSYAGGNTGELFF. The CDR3 coding sequence is TGTGCCAGCAGTTACGCGGGTGGGAACACCGGGGAGCTGTTTTTT.

The rearrangement joins TRBV5-6 to TRBJ1-2, with 9 bases fitting TRBD1. The CDR3 sequence is 15 residues long. Germline CDR1 and CDR2: SGHDT and YYEEEE. J gave up 4 bases and V 4 bases, and 8 bases lay outside the gene matches. As DNA, the CDR3 is TGTGCCAGCAGCACCGGGACAGGGTATTTCTATGGCTACACCTTC. Translating gives CASSTGTGYFYGYTF.

The genes are TRBV19 and TRBJ2-7; D remains ambiguous. Germline V gene lookup returns CDR1 LNHDA and CDR2 SQIVND (reference sequence). The CDR3 length is 13 residues. V lost 1 base and J 3 bases, leaving 7 bases between the germline ends. CDR3 region: CASSIGLNYEQYF. The DNA of the CDR3 is TGTGCCAGTAGTATAGGCCTAAACTACGAGCAGTACTTC.

This chain links TRBV10-3 with TRBJ2-2; no firm D call. The CDR3 extends over 14 amino acids. Per the germline V gene, CDR1 is ENHRY and CDR2 is SYGVKD. V shed 10 bases and J shed 7 bases, with 19 bases lying between them. The CDR3 here is CATPVAAEDGELFF. The CDR3 nucleotides are TGTGCCACCCCCGTGGCCGCCGAAGACGGGGAGCTGTTTTTT.

This chain links TRBV28 with TRBJ2-7; TRBD1 matches 9 bases. V was pared by 4 bases and J by 6 bases, with 7 bases of the junction left unmatched. The CDR3 is 14 amino acids. Germline assignment: CDR1 MDHEN and CDR2 SYDVKM. CDR3 residues: CASSSSGTGIEQYF. CDR3 nucleotides: TGTGCCAGCAGTTCGTCCGGGACAGGGATCGAGCAGTACTTC.

The sample holds a few counts of this clone. The chain uses TRBV2 and TRBJ1-2; 8 bases fit TRBD1. The CDR3 has 15 residues. Germline CDR1 and CDR2: SNHLY and FYNNEI. V shed 7 bases and J 0 bases; nucleotides not matched to a gene: 7. The chain's CDR3 is CASTGQGRTNYGYTF. CDR3 sequence (DNA): TGTGCCAGCACAGGACAGGGCCGAACTAACTATGGCTACACCTTC.

Here the CDR3 reads CASSPPGQGYGYTF. DNA for the CDR3: TGTGCCAGCTCACCACCGGGACAGGGGTATGGCTACACCTTC. V gene TRBV18 combines with J gene TRBJ1-2; 10 nucleotides agree with TRBD1. The CDR3 is 14 amino acids. The germline gives CDR1 KGHSH, CDR2 LQKENI. V lost 0 bases and J lost 5; bases outside the gene matches: 0.

As concerns this clone: This CDR3 is missing its conserved last phenylalanine or tryptophan, likely due to a read error. The DNA is left out, because the CDR3 cannot be placed on it with certainty; the CDR3 is given as TCRdb lists it. CDR3 amino acids: CASSFGRGGR. The chain links TRBV27 to TRBJ1-1. Germline V lookup: CDR1 MNHEY, CDR2 SMNVEV (reference sequence). The CDR3 is 10 amino acids long, termini counted.

Written as DNA, the CDR3 is TGTGCCAGCATAATGACTAGCGGGAGGAGTAATGAGCAGTTCTTC. Its protein is CASIMTSGRSNEQFF. This chain uses TRBV27 with TRBJ2-1, with TRBD2 matching over 13 bases. The CDR3 length is 15 residues. The trim removed 7 bases at V and 7 bases at J, leaving 7 bases unmatched. Germline CDR1 and CDR2: MNHEY and SMNVEV (reference sequence).